This T cell receptor beta chain was identified during a study of multiple sclerosis patients with progressive multifocal leukoencephalopathy. Concerning this clone: As yet, its antigen is unknown.

Data came from immunoSEQ multiplex PCR; TCRdb stores just in-frame clones and leaves some out. The top ten clones hold approximately 1% of a sample with approximately 27,000 clones, 70% to 90% of them seen once. As to time point: before natalizumab initiation. The V and J ends lost 4 bases and 0 bases respectively, with 7 bases between them. Germline CDR1 is LNHDA and CDR2 is SQIVND (reference sequence). The CDR3 has 15 residues. Notes on the study in general: Expanded clones at PML onset predated and persisted through natalizumab therapy. At PML onset, no shared TRBV or TRBJ gene usage was seen.

The sequence came from a human donor with multiple sclerosis. The sequenced material came from PBMCs. This chain links TRBV19 with TRBJ1-6, with unresolved D. In DNA, the CDR3 is TGTGCCAGTAGTAAAGGATACTCCTATAATTCACCCCTCCACTTT. Residues: CASSKGYSYNSPLHF.